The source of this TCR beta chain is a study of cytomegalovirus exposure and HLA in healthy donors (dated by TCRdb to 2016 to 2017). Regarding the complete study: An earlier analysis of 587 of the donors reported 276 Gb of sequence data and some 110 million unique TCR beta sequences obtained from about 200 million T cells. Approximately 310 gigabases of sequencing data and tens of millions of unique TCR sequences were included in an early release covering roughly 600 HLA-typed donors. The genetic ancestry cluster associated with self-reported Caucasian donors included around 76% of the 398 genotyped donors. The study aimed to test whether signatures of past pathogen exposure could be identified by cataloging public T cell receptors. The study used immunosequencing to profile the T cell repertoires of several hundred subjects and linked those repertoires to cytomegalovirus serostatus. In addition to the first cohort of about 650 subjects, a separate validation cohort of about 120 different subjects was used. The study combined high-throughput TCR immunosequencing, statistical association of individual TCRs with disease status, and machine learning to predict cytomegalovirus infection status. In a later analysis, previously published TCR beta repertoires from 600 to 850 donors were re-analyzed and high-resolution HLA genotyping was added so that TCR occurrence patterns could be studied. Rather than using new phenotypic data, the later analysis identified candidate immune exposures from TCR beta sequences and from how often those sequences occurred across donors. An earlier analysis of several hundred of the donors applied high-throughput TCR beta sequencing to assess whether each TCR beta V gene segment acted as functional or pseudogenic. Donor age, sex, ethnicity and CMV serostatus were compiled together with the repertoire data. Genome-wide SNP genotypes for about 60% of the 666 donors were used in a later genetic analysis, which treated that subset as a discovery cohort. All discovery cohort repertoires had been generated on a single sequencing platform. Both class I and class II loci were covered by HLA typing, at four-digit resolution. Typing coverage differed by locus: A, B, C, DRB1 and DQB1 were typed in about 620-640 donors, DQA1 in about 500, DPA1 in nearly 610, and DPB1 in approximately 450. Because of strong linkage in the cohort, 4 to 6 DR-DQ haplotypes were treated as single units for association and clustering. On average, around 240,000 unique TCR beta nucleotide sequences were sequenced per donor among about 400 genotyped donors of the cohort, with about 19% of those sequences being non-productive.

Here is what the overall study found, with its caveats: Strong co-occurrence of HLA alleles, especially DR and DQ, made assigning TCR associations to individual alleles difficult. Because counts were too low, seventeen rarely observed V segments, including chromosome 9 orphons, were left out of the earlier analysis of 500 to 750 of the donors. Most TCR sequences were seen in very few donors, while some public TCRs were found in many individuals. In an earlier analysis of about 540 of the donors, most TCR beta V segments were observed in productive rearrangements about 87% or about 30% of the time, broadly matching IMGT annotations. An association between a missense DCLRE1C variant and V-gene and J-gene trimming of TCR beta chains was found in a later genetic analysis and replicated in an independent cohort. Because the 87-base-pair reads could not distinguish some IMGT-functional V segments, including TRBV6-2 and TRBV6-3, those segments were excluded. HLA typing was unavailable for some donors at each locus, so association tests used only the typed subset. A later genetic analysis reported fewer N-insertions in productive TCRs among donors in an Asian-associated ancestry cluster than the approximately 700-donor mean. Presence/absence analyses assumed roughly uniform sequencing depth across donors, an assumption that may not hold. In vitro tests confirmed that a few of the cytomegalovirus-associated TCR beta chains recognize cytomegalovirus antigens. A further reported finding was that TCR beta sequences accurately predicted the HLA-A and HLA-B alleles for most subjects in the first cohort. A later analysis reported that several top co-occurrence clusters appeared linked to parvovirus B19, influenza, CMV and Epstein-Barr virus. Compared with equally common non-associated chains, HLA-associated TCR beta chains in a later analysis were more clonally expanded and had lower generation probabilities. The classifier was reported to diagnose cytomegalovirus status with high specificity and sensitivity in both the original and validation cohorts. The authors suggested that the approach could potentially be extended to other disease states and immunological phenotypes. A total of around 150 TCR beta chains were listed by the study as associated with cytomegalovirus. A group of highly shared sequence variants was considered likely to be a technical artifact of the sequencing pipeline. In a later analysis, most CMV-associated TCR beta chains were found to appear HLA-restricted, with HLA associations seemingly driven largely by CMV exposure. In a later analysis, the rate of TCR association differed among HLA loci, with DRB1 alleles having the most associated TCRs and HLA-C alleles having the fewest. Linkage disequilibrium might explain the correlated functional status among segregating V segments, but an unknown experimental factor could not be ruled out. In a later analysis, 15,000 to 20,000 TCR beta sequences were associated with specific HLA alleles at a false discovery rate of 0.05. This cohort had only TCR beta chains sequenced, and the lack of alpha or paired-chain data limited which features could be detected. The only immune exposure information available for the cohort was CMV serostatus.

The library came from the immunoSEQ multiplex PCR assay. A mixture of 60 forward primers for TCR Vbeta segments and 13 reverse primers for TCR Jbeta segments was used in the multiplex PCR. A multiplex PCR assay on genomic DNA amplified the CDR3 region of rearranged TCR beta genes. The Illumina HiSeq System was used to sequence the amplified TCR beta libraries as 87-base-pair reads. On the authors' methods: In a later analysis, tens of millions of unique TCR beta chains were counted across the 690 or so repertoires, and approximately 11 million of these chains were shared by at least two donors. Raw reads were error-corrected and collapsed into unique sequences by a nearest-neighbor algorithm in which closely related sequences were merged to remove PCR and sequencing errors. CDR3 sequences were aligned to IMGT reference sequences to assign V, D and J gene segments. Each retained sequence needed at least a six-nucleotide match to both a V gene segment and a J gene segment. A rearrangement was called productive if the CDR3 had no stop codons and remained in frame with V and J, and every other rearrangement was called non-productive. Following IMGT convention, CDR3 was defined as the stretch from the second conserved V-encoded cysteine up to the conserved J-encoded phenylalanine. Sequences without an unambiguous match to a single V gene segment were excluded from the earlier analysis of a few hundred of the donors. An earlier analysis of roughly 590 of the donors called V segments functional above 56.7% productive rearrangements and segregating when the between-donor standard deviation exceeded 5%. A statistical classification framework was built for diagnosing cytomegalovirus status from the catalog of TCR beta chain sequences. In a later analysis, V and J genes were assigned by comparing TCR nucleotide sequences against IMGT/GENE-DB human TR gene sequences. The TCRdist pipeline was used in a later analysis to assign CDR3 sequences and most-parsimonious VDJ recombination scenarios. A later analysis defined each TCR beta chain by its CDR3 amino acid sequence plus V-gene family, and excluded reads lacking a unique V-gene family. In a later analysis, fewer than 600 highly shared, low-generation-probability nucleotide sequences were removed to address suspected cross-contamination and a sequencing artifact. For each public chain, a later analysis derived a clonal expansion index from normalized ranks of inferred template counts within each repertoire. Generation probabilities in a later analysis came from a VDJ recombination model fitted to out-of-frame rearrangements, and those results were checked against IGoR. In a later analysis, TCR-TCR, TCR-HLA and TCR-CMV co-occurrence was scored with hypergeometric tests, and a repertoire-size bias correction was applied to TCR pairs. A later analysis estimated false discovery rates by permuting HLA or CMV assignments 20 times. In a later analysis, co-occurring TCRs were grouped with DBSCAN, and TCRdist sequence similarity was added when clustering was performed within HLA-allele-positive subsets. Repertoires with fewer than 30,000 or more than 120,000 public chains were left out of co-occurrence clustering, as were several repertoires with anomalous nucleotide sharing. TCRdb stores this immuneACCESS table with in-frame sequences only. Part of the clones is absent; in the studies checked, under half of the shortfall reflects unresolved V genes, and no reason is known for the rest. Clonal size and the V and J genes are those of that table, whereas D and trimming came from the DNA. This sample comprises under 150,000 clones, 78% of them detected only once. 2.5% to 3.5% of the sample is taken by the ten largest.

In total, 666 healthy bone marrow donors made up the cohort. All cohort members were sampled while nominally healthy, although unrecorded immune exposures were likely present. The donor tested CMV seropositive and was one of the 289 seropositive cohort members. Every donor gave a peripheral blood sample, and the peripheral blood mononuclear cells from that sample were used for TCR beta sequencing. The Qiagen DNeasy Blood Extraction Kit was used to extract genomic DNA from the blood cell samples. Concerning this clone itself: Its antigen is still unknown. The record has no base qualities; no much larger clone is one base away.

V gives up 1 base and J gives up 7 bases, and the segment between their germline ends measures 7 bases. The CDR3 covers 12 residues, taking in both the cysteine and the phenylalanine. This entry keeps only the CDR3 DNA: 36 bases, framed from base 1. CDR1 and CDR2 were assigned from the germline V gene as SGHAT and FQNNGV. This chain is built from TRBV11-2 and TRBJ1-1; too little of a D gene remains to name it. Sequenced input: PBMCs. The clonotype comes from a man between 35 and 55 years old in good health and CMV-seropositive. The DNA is TGTGCCAGCAGCTTAGGAGCGGGTGAAGCTTTCTTT. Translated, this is CASSLGAGEAFF.